The clone carrying this T cell receptor (beta chain) occurred many times. Amplified TCR beta CDR3 regions derived from RNA transcripts. When the TCR CDR3 underwent first-round RT-PCR, the HTBI primer set was used. One entry per CDR3 protein, called by TCRdb with MiXCR from the multiplex PCR reads. The sample contains some 560,000 distinct CDR3 sequences, 15% to 18% of which appear only once. The sample originates from a study of T cells in Graves' hyperthyroidism and ophthalmopathy. The study left out patients who had uncontrolled infection, other autoimmune disease, pregnancy or lactation. Source material: blood. The sequence came from a woman aged 25 to 39 with Graves' hyperthyroidism.

The CDR3 DNA is TGTGCCAGCAGTAGGACTAGCGGCGACTTATCCTACGAGCAGTACTTC. It translates to CASSRTSGDLSYEQYF. The chain recombines TRBV6-2 or TRBV6-3 with TRBJ2-7; TRBD2 matches 10 bases. Per germline, CDR1 MNHEY and CDR2 SVGEGT. This CDR3 comprises 16 residues. Unmatched junction bases numbered 8, after V lost 5 bases and J lost 1 base.